This record concerns one TCR beta chain sequence. Antigen unknown. The entry originates in a study of vaccination effects on CD4 cells after COVID-19. TCRdb keeps only in-frame clones here, not all; method: immunoSEQ multiplex PCR. The sample includes about 52,000 clones, 60% to 80% of them seen just once. The study, taken as a whole, reports: Recruitment yielded few convalescent patients, and the study had no early post-infection timepoints.

In germline, CDR1 is SNHLY, CDR2 FYNNEI. With 7 bases removed from V and 6 bases from J, the gap between germline ends came to 29 bases. This CDR3 spans 18 amino acids. Antigen-specific CD4+ T cells expanded by the ViraFEST assay with viral peptide pools were then sequenced. At the end of about 9 days of culture, CD4+ T cells were isolated. None of the vaccinated had previously contracted SARS-CoV-2, and their nucleocapsid antibodies tested negative. Wells containing approximately 2 million PBMC each were cultured with 10 IU/ml IL-2 and about 9.6 ug/ml peptides. The material was CD4+ T cells from PBMCs cultured with HCoV-OC43 spike peptides, obtained before COVID-19 vaccination. Subset meaning: HCoV-OC43 spike overlapping peptide pool stimulation. V and J are TRBV2 and TRBJ2-3; D may correspond to TRBD1 or TRBD2 (6 bases each). The clonotype originates from a human donor who received a COVID-19 vaccine. The CDR3 coding sequence is TGTGCCAGCATGCGGGCCCCCCCAAAAGGGGGGCCTGGGGATACGCAGTATTTT. This translates into CASMRAPPKGGPGDTQYF.